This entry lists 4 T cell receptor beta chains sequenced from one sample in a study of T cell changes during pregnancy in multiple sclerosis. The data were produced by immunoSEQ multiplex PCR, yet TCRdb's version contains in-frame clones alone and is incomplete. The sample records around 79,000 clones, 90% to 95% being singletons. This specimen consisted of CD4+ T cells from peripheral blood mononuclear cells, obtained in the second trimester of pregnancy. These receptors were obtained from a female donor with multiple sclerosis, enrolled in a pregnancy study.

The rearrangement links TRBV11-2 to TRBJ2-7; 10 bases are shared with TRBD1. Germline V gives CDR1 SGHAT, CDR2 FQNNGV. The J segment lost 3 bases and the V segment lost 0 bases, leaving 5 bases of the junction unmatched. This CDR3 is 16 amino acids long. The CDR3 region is CASSLESGTGVYEQYF. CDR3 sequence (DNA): TGTGCCAGCAGCTTAGAGTCCGGGACAGGGGTCTACGAGCAGTACTTC.

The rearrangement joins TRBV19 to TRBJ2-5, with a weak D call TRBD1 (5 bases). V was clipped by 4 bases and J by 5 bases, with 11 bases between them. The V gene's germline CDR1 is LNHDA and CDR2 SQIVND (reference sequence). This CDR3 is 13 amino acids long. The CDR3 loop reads CASSTGKRETQYF. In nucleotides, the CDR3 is TGTGCCAGTAGTACAGGGAAACGCGAGACCCAGTACTTC.

The CDR3 sequence: CASSPIRGRSYEQYF. The CDR3 DNA reads as TGTGCCAGCAGCCCAATCAGGGGGAGATCCTACGAGCAGTACTTC. The V and J genes are TRBV11-2 and TRBJ2-7; 7 bases are a match to TRBD1. CDR1 is SGHAT, CDR2 FQNNGV, per germline. The CDR3 is made up of 15 amino acids. With V trimmed by 5 bases and J by 1 base, 8 bases remained unmatched. Supplemented by reference TRBV11-2 and TRBJ2-7, the full variable domain reads EAGVAQSPRYKIIEKRQSVAFWCNPISGHATLYWYQQILGQGPKLLIQFQNNGVVDDSQLPKDRFSAERLKGVDSTLKIQPAKLEDSAVYLCASSPIRGRSYEQYFGPGTRLTVT.

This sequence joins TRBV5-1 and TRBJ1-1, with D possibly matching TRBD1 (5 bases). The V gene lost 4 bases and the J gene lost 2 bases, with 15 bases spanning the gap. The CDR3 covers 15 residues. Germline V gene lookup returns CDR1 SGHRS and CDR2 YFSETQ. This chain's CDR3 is CASSPIQGHNTEAFF. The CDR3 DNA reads TGCGCCAGCAGCCCGATCCAGGGTCATAACACTGAAGCTTTCTTT.